The 21 T cell receptor beta chains in this list originate from one sample, sequenced in a study of lymphopenia after photon versus proton radiotherapy. This table comes from immunoSEQ multiplex PCR, and its TCRdb copy is limited to in-frame clones, with some not included. The table has tens of thousands of clones, about 86% seen once. The sequenced sample was peripheral blood, obtained from a patient treated with proton-based radiotherapy. The receptors originated from a man between 60 and 75 years old with pancreatic cancer.

This clone has more than one count but fewer than ten. The rearrangement links TRBV19 to TRBJ2-1; 12 nucleotides match TRBD2. From germline, CDR1 is LNHDA and CDR2 SQIVND (reference sequence). J lost 8 bases, V lost 1 base, and 9 bases had no gene match. The CDR3 spans 17 residues. The CDR3 loop is CASSIARTSGKGYEQFF. The CDR3 DNA is TGTGCCAGTAGTATAGCCCGGACTAGCGGGAAGGGGTATGAGCAGTTCTTC. The variable domain in full, with the rest retrieved from reference TRBV19 and TRBJ2-1, is DGGITQSPKYLFRKEGQNVTLSCEQNLNHDAMYWYRQDPGQGLRLIYYSQIVNDFQKGDIAEGYSVSREKKESFPLTVTSAQKNPTAFYLCASSIARTSGKGYEQFFGPGTRLTVL.

This rearrangement joins TRBV28 to TRBJ2-6; perhaps TRBD1 as D (6 bases). The V end was cut by 6 bases, the J end by 3 bases, with 15 bases between. CDR3 length: 16 amino acids. In germline, CDR1 is MDHEN, CDR2 SYDVKM. The CDR3 coding sequence is TGTGCCAGCAGCGCCCTACAGGGCTTTGGGGCCAACGTCCTGACTTTC. This gives the protein CASSALQGFGANVLTF.

V gene TRBV19 combines with J gene TRBJ1-1; perhaps TRBD1 as D (6 bases). This CDR3 region has 14 residues. V was pared by 5 bases and J by 2 bases, with 12 bases between. Germline assignment: CDR1 LNHDA and CDR2 SQIVND (reference sequence). The CDR3: CASSSGQSNTEAFF. For the CDR3, the DNA is TGTGCCAGTAGTTCCGGACAGTCAAACACTGAAGCTTTCTTT.

The J gene is TRBJ2-5, the V gene TRBV15; D may be TRBD2 (5 bases). This CDR3 contains 14 residues. Germline V lookup: CDR1 LNHNV, CDR2 YYDKDF (reference sequence). Between the trimmed V and J ends, which lost 2 bases and 0 bases, there was a span of 7 bases. CDR3 loop: CATSRPGYQETQYF. DNA of the CDR3: TGTGCCACCAGCAGACCGGGGTACCAAGAGACCCAGTACTTC.

Here the CDR3 DNA reads TGTGCCAGTACGACAGGGGGCACGAACACCGGGGAGCTGTTTTTT. Protein product: CASTTGGTNTGELFF. The gene calls are TRBV6-5 and TRBJ2-2; 10 positions agree with TRBD1. After removal of 9 bases from V and 0 bases from J, the junction contained 4 bases not matched to a gene. The CDR3 totals 15 residues. Germline-derived CDR1 and CDR2 are MNHEY and SVGAGI.

This chain links TRBV19 with TRBJ2-2; 11 bases align to TRBD1. CDR1 is LNHDA and CDR2 is SQIVND in the germline V gene (reference sequence). The CDR3 consists of 15 residues. J lost 4 bases, V lost 6 bases, and 4 bases had no gene match. The CDR3 DNA reads as TGTGCCAGTAGCAGGACAGGGGGCACCACCGGGGAGCTGTTTTTT. Its protein product is CASSRTGGTTGELFF.

The chain has TRBV6-5 and TRBJ2-5; TRBD1 matches at 9 bases. V was clipped by 6 bases and J by 7 bases; unmatched bases: 12. Per the germline V gene, CDR1 is MNHEY and CDR2 is SVGAGI. The CDR3 spans 15 residues. The CDR3 region has the DNA TGTGCCAGCAGACCCGGGACAGGGCAAGTGGGGACCCAGTACTTC. Translation gives CASRPGTGQVGTQYF.

CDR3 in DNA: TGCGCCAGCAGCTTTGGTGGACAGGGGTCGGGAAAACTGTTTTTT. Its translation is CASSFGGQGSGKLFF. The V call is TRBV5-1, the J call TRBJ1-4, with TRBD1 matching 9 bases. V was pared by 2 bases and J by 10 bases, with 9 bases of the junction left unmatched. This CDR3 region has 15 residues. Germline V gene data show CDR1 as SGHRS and CDR2 as YFSETQ.

This chain connects TRBV28 to TRBJ2-7; D gene unclear. V lost 1 base to trimming and J lost 3 bases, with 7 bases between them. CDR3 size: 13 residues. Germline V gene data show CDR1 as MDHEN and CDR2 as SYDVKM. CDR3 region: CASSLFRSYEQYF. Written as DNA, the CDR3 is TGTGCCAGCAGTTTATTTCGCAGCTACGAGCAGTACTTC.

The CDR3 DNA follows: TGTGCCAGCAGCTCCCGGTTAGCGGGGTCCGGGGAGACCCAGTACTTC. This translates into CASSSRLAGSGETQYF. J is TRBJ2-5 and V is TRBV13; 8 positions agree with TRBD2. The germline V gene encodes CDR1 PRHDT and CDR2 FYEKMQ (reference sequence). V trimming: 4 bases; J trimming: 5 bases; junction bases outside the gene matches: 12. CDR3 length: 16 residues.

The CDR3 DNA sequence: TGTGCCAGCAGTTACACCGGGGTTACACTGAACACTGAAGCTTTCTTT. The encoded protein is CASSYTGVTLNTEAFF. The chain has TRBV6-5 and TRBJ1-1; no clear D. Germline CDR1 is MNHEY and CDR2 is SVGAGI. The CDR3 runs 16 residues. Trimming took 2 bases from V and 0 from J, leaving 13 bases between them.

The chain links TRBV2 to TRBJ2-4; D is ambiguous. V gave up 1 base and J gave up 14 bases, with 18 bases separating them. CDR1 and CDR2 (germline): SNHLY, FYNNEI. This CDR3 has 14 amino acids. CDR3 region: CASSEELPKGSKYF. CDR3 in DNA: TGTGCCAGCAGTGAAGAGCTTCCAAAGGGTTCTAAGTACTTC.

V usage is TRBV6-5 and J usage is TRBJ2-3; D is unclear. This CDR3 contains 13 residues. Per the germline V gene, CDR1 is MNHEY and CDR2 is SVGAGI. Trimming removed 2 bases at V and 8 bases at J, with 11 bases between. This CDR3 is CASSYNSFGTQYF. Here the CDR3 DNA reads TGTGCCAGCAGTTACAATAGTTTTGGTACGCAGTATTTT.

This clone has a handful of counts. The chain carries TRBV19 and TRBJ1-1, with D hard to call. Germline V gene data show CDR1 as LNHDA and CDR2 as SQIVND (reference sequence). This CDR3 contains 13 residues. Trimming cost V 7 bases and J 5 bases, with 14 bases left between them. CDR3 coding DNA: TGTGCCAGTACCTCCACTCGGGCGACTGAAGCTTTCTTT. As protein: CASTSTRATEAFF.

This clone has a single count. The chain couples TRBV5-8 to TRBJ2-3; 15 positions match TRBD2. Germline values: CDR1 SGHTS, CDR2 YDEGEE. This CDR3 has 17 amino acids. V lost 0 bases and J lost 5; bases outside the gene matches: 4. This chain's CDR3 is CASSLAGGLAGGDTQYF. DNA of the CDR3: TGTGCCAGCAGCTTGGCGGGGGGACTAGCGGGAGGAGATACGCAGTATTTT. Full variable domain (missing parts from reference TRBV5-8 and TRBJ2-3): EAGVTQSPTHLIKTRGQQATLRCSPISGHTSVYWYQQALGLGLQFLLWYDEGEERNRGNFPPRFSGRQFPNYSSELNVNALELEDSALYLCASSLAGGLAGGDTQYFGPGTRLTVL.

The CDR3 region is CASSLTEGRGEQFF. The DNA for the CDR3 is TGTGCCAGCAGCTTAACGGAGGGGCGCGGTGAGCAGTTCTTC. The chain links TRBV7-9 to TRBJ2-1, with D maybe TRBD2 (6 bases). The CDR3 is 14 amino acids. Germline V gene lookup returns CDR1 SEHNR and CDR2 FQNEAQ (reference sequence). Between the trimmed V and J ends, which lost 2 bases and 9 bases, there was a span of 14 bases.

This sequence joins TRBV11-3 and TRBJ2-5; 10 bases agree with TRBD1. CDR1 is SGHNT, CDR2 YENEEA, per germline. The CDR3 consists of 15 residues. After removal of 6 bases from V and 2 bases from J, the junction contained 6 bases not matched to a gene. The chain's CDR3 is CASSSGTGVQETQYF. CDR3 nucleotide sequence: TGTGCCAGCAGTTCCGGGACAGGGGTTCAAGAGACCCAGTACTTC.

The V and J genes are TRBV7-3 and TRBJ2-7; TRBD1 aligns across 12 bases. Germline V lookup: CDR1 SGHTA, CDR2 FQGTGA. V gave up 5 bases and J gave up 4 bases; unmatched junction bases: 6. The CDR3 is made up of 15 amino acids. CDR3 protein: CASSPGQGADYEQYF. For the CDR3, the DNA is TGTGCCAGCAGCCCGGGACAGGGGGCCGATTACGAGCAGTACTTC.

This clone was seen more than once but under ten times. V is TRBV11-3 and J is TRBJ2-6; the match to TRBD1 covers 8 bases. Germline assignment: CDR1 SGHNT and CDR2 YENEEA. CDR3 length: 19 amino acids. The V gene end was trimmed by 4 bases and the J gene end by 1 base; junction bases not matched to a gene: 12. The CDR3 loop reads CASSSGTGSWGSGANVLTF. The CDR3, as DNA: TGTGCCAGCAGCTCCGGGACAGGTTCTTGGGGGTCTGGGGCCAACGTCCTGACTTTC.

This chain uses TRBV27 with TRBJ2-5; no clear D gene. Germline V lookup: CDR1 MNHEY, CDR2 SMNVEV (reference sequence). The ends were cut back, 5 bases at V and 1 base at J, with 17 bases in the middle. CDR3 length equals 16 residues. CDR3 coding DNA: TGTGCCAGCAGTCACCAGACCCGCCCCCCCCAAGAGACCCAGTACTTC. Amino acid sequence: CASSHQTRPPQETQYF.

The V call is TRBV28, the J call TRBJ1-5, with D tentatively TRBD1 (5 bases). Germline assignment: CDR1 MDHEN and CDR2 SYDVKM. V shed 8 bases and J shed 0 bases, with 17 bases lying between them. The CDR3 is 16 residues long. The CDR3 DNA sequence: TGTGCCAGCCTACAAGGGGCAGGTTATAGCAATCAGCCCCAGCATTTT. Amino acids: CASLQGAGYSNQPQHF.